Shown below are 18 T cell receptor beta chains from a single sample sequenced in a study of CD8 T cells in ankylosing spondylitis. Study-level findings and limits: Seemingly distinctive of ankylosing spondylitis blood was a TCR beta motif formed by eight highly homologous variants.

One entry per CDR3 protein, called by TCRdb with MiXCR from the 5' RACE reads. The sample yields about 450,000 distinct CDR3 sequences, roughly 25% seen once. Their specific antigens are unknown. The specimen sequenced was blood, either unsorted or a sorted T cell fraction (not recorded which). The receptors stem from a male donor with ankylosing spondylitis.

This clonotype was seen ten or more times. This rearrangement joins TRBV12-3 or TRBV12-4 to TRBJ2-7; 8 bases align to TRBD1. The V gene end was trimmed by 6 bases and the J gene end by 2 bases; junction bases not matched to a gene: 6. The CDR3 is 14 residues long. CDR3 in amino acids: CASSKTGQAYEQYF. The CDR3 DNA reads TGTGCCAGCAGCAAGACGGGACAGGCCTACGAGCAGTACTTC.

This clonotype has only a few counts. This chain's CDR3 is CASVSGTSYNEQFF. Written as DNA, the CDR3 is TGTGCCAGCGTTAGCGGGACCTCCTACAATGAGCAGTTCTTC. V is TRBV12-3 or TRBV12-4 and J is TRBJ2-1; 8 bases align to TRBD2. With V trimmed by 8 bases and J by 0 bases, 3 bases remained unmatched. The length of the CDR3 is 14 residues.

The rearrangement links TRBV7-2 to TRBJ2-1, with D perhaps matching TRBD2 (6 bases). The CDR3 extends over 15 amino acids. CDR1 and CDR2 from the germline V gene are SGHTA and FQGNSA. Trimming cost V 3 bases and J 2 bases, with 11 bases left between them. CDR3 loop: CASSLRSSAYNEQFF. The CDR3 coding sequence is TGTGCCAGCAGCTTGAGGTCTAGCGCCTACAATGAGCAGTTCTTC.

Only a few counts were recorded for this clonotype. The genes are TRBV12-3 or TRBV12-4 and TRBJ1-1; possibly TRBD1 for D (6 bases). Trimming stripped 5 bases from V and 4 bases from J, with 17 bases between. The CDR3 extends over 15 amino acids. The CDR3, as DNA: TGTGCCAGCAGTCCCGGACTCATAGGGGGCACTGAAGCTTTCTTT. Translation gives CASSPGLIGGTEAFF.

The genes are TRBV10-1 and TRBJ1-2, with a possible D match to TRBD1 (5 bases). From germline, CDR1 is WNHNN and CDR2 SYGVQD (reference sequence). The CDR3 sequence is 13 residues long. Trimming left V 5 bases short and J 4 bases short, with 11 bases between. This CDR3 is CASSPTVSYGYTF. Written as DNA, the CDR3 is TGCGCCAGCAGTCCGACAGTCAGCTATGGCTACACCTTC.

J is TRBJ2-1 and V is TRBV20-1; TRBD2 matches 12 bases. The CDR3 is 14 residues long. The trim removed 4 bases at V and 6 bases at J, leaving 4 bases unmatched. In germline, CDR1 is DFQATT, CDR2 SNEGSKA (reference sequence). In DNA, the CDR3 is TGCAGTGCTACGGGACTAGCGGGCCGCAATGAGCAGTTCTTC. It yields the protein CSATGLAGRNEQFF.

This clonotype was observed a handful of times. The DNA of the CDR3 is TGTGCCACCACCGGGGGGTCCCAAGAGACCCAGTACTTC. Translation: CATTGGSQETQYF. The V and J genes are TRBV24-1 and TRBJ2-5; TRBD2 aligns across 7 bases. The CDR3 extends over 13 amino acids. Trimming at V came to 8 bases and at J to 1 base, leaving 3 bases not matched to a gene. CDR1 and CDR2 (germline): KGHDR, SFDVKD.

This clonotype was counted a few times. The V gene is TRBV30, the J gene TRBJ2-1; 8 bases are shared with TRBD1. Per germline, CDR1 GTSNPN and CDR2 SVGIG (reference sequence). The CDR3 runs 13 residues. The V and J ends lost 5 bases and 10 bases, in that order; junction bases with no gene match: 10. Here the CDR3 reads CAWSRDRREEQFF. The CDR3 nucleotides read TGTGCCTGGTCTCGGGACAGGAGGGAAGAGCAGTTCTTC.

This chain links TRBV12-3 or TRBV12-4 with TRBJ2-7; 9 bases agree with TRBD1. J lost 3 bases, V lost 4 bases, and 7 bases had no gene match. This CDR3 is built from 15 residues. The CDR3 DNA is TGTGCCAGCAGTTCCGGGACAGGGAGCGGCTACGAGCAGTACGTC. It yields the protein CASSSGTGSGYEQYV.

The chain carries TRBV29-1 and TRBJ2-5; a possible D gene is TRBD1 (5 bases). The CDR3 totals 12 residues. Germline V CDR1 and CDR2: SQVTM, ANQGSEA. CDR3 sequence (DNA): TGCAGTGCCTCAGGGATAGGAGAGACCCAGTACTTC. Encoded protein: CSASGIGETQYF. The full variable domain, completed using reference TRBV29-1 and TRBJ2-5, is SAVISQKPSRDICQRGTSLTIQCQVDSQVTMMFWYRQQPGQSLTLIATANQGSEATYESGFVIDKFPISRPNLTFSTLTVSNMSPEDSSIYLCSASGIGETQYFGPGTRLLVL.

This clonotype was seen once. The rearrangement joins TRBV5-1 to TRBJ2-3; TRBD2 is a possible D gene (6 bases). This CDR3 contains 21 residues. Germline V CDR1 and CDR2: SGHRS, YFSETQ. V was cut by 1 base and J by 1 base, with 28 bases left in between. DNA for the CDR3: TGCGCCAGCAGCTTGCCCCTGGGCCAGCGGGTGGGCCAACCTGGCACAGATACGCAGTATTTT. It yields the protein CASSLPLGQRVGQPGTDTQYF. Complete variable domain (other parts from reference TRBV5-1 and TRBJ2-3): KAGVTQTPRYLIKTRGQQVTLSCSPISGHRSVSWYQQTPGQGLQFLFEYFSETQRNKGNFPGRFSGRQFSNSRSEMNVSTLELGDSALYLCASSLPLGQRVGQPGTDTQYFGPGTRLTVL.

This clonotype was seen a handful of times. CDR3 residues: CSVEDRNRGGYTF. The DNA of the CDR3 is TGCAGCGTTGAAGATCGGAACAGGGGTGGCTACACCTTC. V is TRBV29-1 and J is TRBJ1-2; TRBD1 agrees at 7 bases. The CDR3 covers 13 residues. V lost 0 bases, J lost 7 bases, and 5 bases stayed unmatched. CDR1 is SQVTM and CDR2 is ANQGSEA in the germline V gene. The entire variable domain, with the rest obtained from reference TRBV29-1 and TRBJ1-2, is as follows: SAVISQKPSRDICQRGTSLTIQCQVDSQVTMMFWYRQQPGQSLTLIATANQGSEATYESGFVIDKFPISRPNLTFSTLTVSNMSPEDSSIYLCSVEDRNRGGYTFGSGTRLTVV.

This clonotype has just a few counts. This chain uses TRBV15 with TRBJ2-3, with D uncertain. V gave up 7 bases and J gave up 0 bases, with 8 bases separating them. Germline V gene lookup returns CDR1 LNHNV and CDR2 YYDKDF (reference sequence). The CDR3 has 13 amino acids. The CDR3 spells CATKRLSTDTQYF. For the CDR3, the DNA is TGTGCCACCAAAAGACTGAGCACAGATACGCAGTATTTT.

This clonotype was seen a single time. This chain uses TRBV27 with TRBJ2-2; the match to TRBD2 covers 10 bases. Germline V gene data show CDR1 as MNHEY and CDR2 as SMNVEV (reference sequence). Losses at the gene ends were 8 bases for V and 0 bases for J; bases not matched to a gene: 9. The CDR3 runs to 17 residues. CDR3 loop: CASSHQAGGPNTGELFF. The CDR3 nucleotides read TGTGCCAGCTCTCACCAAGCGGGAGGGCCGAACACCGGGGAGCTGTTTTTT.

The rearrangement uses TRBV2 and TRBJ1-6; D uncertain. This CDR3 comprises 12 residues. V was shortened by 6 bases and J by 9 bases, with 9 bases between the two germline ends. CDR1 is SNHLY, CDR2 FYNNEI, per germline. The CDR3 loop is CASRLPGSPLHF. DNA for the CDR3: TGTGCCAGCAGGCTCCCTGGTTCACCCCTCCACTTT. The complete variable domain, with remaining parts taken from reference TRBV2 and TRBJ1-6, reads EPEVTQTPSHQVTQMGQEVILRCVPISNHLYFYWYRQILGQKVEFLVSFYNNEISEKSEIFDDQFSVERPDGSNFTLKIRSTKLEDSAMYFCASRLPGSPLHFGNGTRLTVT.

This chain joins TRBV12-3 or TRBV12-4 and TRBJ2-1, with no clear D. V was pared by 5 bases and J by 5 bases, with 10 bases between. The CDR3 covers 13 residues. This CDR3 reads CASSPLQNNEQFF. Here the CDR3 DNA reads TGTGCCAGCAGTCCACTACAGAACAATGAGCAGTTCTTC.

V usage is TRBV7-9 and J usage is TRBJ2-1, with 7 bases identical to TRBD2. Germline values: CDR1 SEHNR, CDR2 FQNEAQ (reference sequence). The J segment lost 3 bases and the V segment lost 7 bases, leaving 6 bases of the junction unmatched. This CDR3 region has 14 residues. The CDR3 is CASTSASGYNEQFF. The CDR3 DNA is TGTGCCAGCACATCGGCTAGCGGCTACAATGAGCAGTTCTTC.

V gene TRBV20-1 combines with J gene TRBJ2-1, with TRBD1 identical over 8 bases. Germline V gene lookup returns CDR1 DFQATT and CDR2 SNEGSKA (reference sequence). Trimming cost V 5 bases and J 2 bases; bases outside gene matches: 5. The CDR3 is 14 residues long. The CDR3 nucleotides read TGCAGTGCTCAACCGGGACAGGCCTACAATGAGCAGTTCTTC. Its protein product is CSAQPGQAYNEQFF.